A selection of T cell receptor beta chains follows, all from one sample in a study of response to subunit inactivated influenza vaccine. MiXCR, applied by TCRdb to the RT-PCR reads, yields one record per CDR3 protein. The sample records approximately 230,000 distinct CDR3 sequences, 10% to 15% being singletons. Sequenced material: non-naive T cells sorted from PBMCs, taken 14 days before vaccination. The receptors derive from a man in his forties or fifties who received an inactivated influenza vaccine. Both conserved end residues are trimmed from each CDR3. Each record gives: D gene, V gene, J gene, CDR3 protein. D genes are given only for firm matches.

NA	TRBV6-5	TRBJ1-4	ASSYLQFNEKLF
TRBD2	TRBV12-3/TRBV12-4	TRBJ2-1	ASSLRSGSKYNEQF
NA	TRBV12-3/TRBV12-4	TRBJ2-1	ASSLGLIYNEQF
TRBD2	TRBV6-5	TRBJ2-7	ASSYSGGREGYEQY
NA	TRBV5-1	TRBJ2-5	ASSPDGDLYQETQY
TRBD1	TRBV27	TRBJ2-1	ASSLWTGTEQNDNEQF
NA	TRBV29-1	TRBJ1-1	SVVLGGAF
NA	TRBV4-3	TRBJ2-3	ASSQGLSRDTQY
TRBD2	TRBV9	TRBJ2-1	ASSGGLAGGPLDEQF
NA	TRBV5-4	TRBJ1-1	ASSLRRLNTEAF